What follows are 22 T cell receptor beta chains derived from one specimen sequenced in a study of CD8 T cells in ankylosing spondylitis. TCRdb redid the calling of the 5' RACE reads with MiXCR, one entry per CDR3 protein. The sample comprises 230,000 or so distinct CDR3 sequences, 20% to 30% of which are singletons, and approximately 0.61% rests with the top ten. The sample consisted of blood, either unsorted or a sorted T cell fraction (not recorded which). The receptor set was obtained from a male donor with ankylosing spondylitis or in good health (not recorded which).

This clonotype was picked up many times. This sequence joins TRBV20-1 and TRBJ1-1, with unresolved D. The V end was cut by 8 bases, the J end by 7 bases, with 20 bases between. The CDR3 extends over 13 amino acids. Germline V lookup: CDR1 DFQATT, CDR2 SNEGSKA (reference sequence). CDR3 amino acids: CSTSRPLTNEAFF. CDR3 nucleotide sequence: TGCAGTACCTCAAGGCCACTCACGAATGAAGCTTTCTTT.

This chain uses TRBV12-3 or TRBV12-4 with TRBJ2-1, with TRBD1 identical over 10 bases. After removal of 4 bases from V and 6 bases from J, the junction contained 6 bases not matched to a gene. CDR3 length: 15 residues. CDR3 sequence (DNA): TGTGCCAGCAGTTCCCGGGACAGGGGAACCAATGAGCAGTTCTTC. As protein: CASSSRDRGTNEQFF.

The CDR3 coding sequence is TGCGCCAGCAGCTTGGTACCAGATAACACTGAAGCTTTCTTT. Translated, it gives CASSLVPDNTEAFF. The V gene is TRBV5-1, the J gene TRBJ1-1, with D unresolved. The CDR3 length is 14 residues. The V end was cut by 0 bases, the J end by 2 bases, with 8 bases between. Germline CDR1 is SGHRS and CDR2 is YFSETQ.

The V gene is TRBV20-1, the J gene TRBJ1-2; weak D call: TRBD1 (6 bases). CDR3 size: 14 residues. The germline V gene has CDR1 DFQATT and CDR2 SNEGSKA (reference sequence). V was cut by 2 bases and J by 6 bases, with 16 bases left in between. This CDR3 reads CSARSGSGGDGYTF. CDR3 nucleotide sequence: TGCAGTGCTAGATCTGGTAGCGGGGGCGATGGCTACACCTTC.

The chain links TRBV12-3 or TRBV12-4 to TRBJ2-7; D not certain. The CDR3 consists of 12 residues. The V end lost 5 bases, the J end lost 3 bases, and 8 bases lay between the germline ends. In DNA form, the CDR3 reads TGTGCCAGCAGTATTGGGCTCTACGAGCAGTACTTC. Translation: CASSIGLYEQYF.

The sample holds many counts of this clonotype. V usage is TRBV15 and J usage is TRBJ2-5, with D hard to call. CDR1 and CDR2 (germline): LNHNV, YYDKDF (reference sequence). V dropped 1 base and J dropped 0 bases, with 9 bases sitting between them. This CDR3 contains 15 residues. CDR3 sequence (DNA): TGTGCCACCAGCAGAGTCGACCCGTACCAAGAGACCCAGTACTTC. It encodes CATSRVDPYQETQYF.

This clonotype was picked up many times. The chain links TRBV29-1 to TRBJ2-3, with 8 bases identical to TRBD2. The CDR3 extends over 12 amino acids. With 3 bases clipped from V and 14 bases from J, the junction kept 10 bases outside the gene matches. Germline V CDR1 and CDR2: SQVTM, ANQGSEA. The CDR3 spells CSVDKSSGWLYF. DNA for the CDR3: TGCAGCGTTGATAAGTCTAGCGGGTGGCTGTATTTT.

Here the CDR3 reads CAISESTAGTGGYGYTF. CDR3 nucleotide sequence: TGTGCCATCAGTGAGTCGACTGCCGGGACAGGGGGCTATGGCTACACCTTC. This chain joins TRBV10-3 and TRBJ1-2; 11 positions match TRBD1. The CDR3 has 17 amino acids. J lost 4 bases, V lost 0 bases, and 7 bases had no gene match. CDR1 is ENHRY, CDR2 SYGVKD, per germline.

This rearrangement joins TRBV29-1 to TRBJ1-1; perhaps TRBD1 as D (5 bases). The CDR3 extends over 14 amino acids. V gave up 7 bases and J gave up 0 bases, with 15 bases separating them. Germline V gene lookup returns CDR1 SQVTM and CDR2 ANQGSEA. The DNA of the CDR3 is TGCAGCGCCCCTTCGACAGTTATGAACACTGAAGCTTTCTTT. Translated, it gives CSAPSTVMNTEAFF.

The DNA of the CDR3 is TGCAGTGCTAGAGAGGAACCCGGAGAGACCCAGTACTTC. Encoded protein: CSAREEPGETQYF. This rearrangement joins TRBV20-1 to TRBJ2-5; no clear D gene. This CDR3 region has 13 residues. Per germline, CDR1 DFQATT and CDR2 SNEGSKA (reference sequence). V was pared by 0 bases and J by 4 bases, with 9 bases between.

The rearrangement uses TRBV27 and TRBJ1-4; D remains unclear. V lost 4 bases, J lost 5 bases, and 11 bases lay in between. The CDR3 consists of 14 residues. The germline V gene has CDR1 MNHEY and CDR2 SMNVEV (reference sequence). The CDR3 DNA reads TGTGCCAGCAGTTGGACCGGAAAGAATGAAAAACTGTTTTTT. Translated: CASSWTGKNEKLFF.

This clonotype has a count of ten or more. This sequence joins TRBV29-1 and TRBJ1-2; TRBD1 is a possible D gene (5 bases). This CDR3 has 12 residues. The V gene's germline CDR1 is SQVTM and CDR2 ANQGSEA. The ends were cut back, 4 bases at V and 6 bases at J, with 12 bases in the middle. This CDR3 is CSVGSGNDGYTF. The CDR3, as DNA: TGCAGCGTTGGGTCAGGGAATGATGGCTACACCTTC.

This clonotype was seen a single time. This rearrangement joins TRBV18 to TRBJ2-1; D might be TRBD1 (7 bases). Germline CDR1 reads KGHSH; CDR2 reads LQKENI. There are 16 residues in the CDR3. V was shortened by 6 bases and J by 7 bases, with 22 bases between the two germline ends. The CDR3 reads CASSPRGGTAGNEQFF. The DNA for the CDR3 is TGTGCCAGCTCCCCCAGAGGGGGCACGGCGGGAAATGAGCAGTTCTTC.

This clonotype was recorded many times. The chain joins TRBV20-1 to TRBJ2-5; possibly TRBD2 for D (6 bases). V lost 4 bases to trimming and J lost 5 bases, with 26 bases between them. CDR1 and CDR2 (germline): DFQATT, SNEGSKA (reference sequence). This CDR3 region has 17 residues. The CDR3 is CSAKVFMAGPSQETQYF. The CDR3, as DNA: TGCAGTGCTAAAGTTTTTATGGCGGGGCCCTCGCAGGAGACCCAGTACTTC.

In this sample, this clonotype turned up a few times. The V and J genes are TRBV6-5 and TRBJ2-5, with TRBD2 matching over 8 bases. The CDR3 consists of 12 residues. Germline trimming cut 8 bases from V and 5 bases from J; bases unmatched to any gene: 4. Germline V gene sequence: CDR1 MNHEY, CDR2 SVGAGI. CDR3 in amino acids: CASRGGSETQYF. In nucleotides, the CDR3 is TGTGCCAGCCGGGGGGGTTCGGAGACCCAGTACTTC.

Many counts were recorded for this clonotype. The CDR3 region has the DNA TGTGCCAGCAGCAAGGGTCCCCCCTACGAGCAGTACTTC. It specifies CASSKGPPYEQYF. The rearrangement joins TRBV9 to TRBJ2-7; D uncertain. Trimming removed 4 bases at V and 2 bases at J, with 10 bases between. CDR1 is SGDLS and CDR2 is YYNGEE in the germline V gene. The CDR3 has 13 amino acids.

The chain links TRBV20-1 to TRBJ2-7; 12 bases are shared with TRBD1. The germline V gene has CDR1 DFQATT and CDR2 SNEGSKA (reference sequence). V was pared by 7 bases and J by 5 bases, with 9 bases of the junction left unmatched. This CDR3 is 14 amino acids long. The CDR3 reads CSGNSGTGGHEQYF. CDR3 bases: TGCAGTGGAAACTCTGGGACAGGGGGCCACGAGCAGTACTTC.

This clonotype has at least ten counts. V and J are TRBV11-3 and TRBJ2-4, with 10 positions matching TRBD1. Germline V lookup: CDR1 SGHNT, CDR2 YENEEA. The CDR3 loop spans 16 amino acids. J lost 1 base, V lost 5 bases, and 5 bases had no gene match. This chain's CDR3 is CASSPGGQGAKNIQYF. In DNA, the CDR3 is TGTGCCAGCAGCCCAGGGGGACAGGGGGCCAAAAACATTCAGTACTTC.

This clonotype was seen repeatedly, ten times or more. The chain couples TRBV20-1 to TRBJ1-1; 9 bases line up with TRBD1. Germline V lookup: CDR1 DFQATT, CDR2 SNEGSKA (reference sequence). The CDR3 covers 14 residues. V lost 5 bases and J lost 7; bases outside the gene matches: 11. In DNA form, the CDR3 reads TGCAGTGCTGGGACAGGGTCTAAGGGGGGTGAAGCTTTCTTT. It yields the protein CSAGTGSKGGEAFF.

This clonotype has at least ten counts. This sequence joins TRBV20-1 and TRBJ1-2; D not resolved. V was trimmed by 6 bases and J by 0 bases, leaving 14 bases between them. This CDR3 has 14 amino acids. Germline assignment: CDR1 DFQATT and CDR2 SNEGSKA (reference sequence). CDR3 DNA: TGCAGTGCCCGAGGGTCTCTATCTAACTATGGCTACACCTTC. This translates into CSARGSLSNYGYTF.

This clonotype has a single count. The V gene is TRBV27, the J gene TRBJ2-5; D remains unclear. The V gene lost 6 bases and the J gene lost 2 bases, with 10 bases spanning the gap. Germline V gene sequence: CDR1 MNHEY, CDR2 SMNVEV (reference sequence). This CDR3 comprises 13 residues. For the CDR3, the DNA is TGTGCCAGCAGGACTGTCACACAAGAGACCCAGTACTTC. This translates into CASRTVTQETQYF.

The chain has TRBV12-3 or TRBV12-4 and TRBJ1-1; D remains ambiguous. Deletions cut 3 bases from V and 1 base from J, with 6 bases between. The CDR3 spans 13 residues. The CDR3 loop reads CASSFAANTEAFF. The DNA for the CDR3 is TGTGCCAGCAGTTTCGCAGCGAACACTGAAGCTTTCTTT.